This entry is about one T cell receptor beta chain. This entry belongs to a study of blood T cell repertoires in COVID-19. Overall study: Samples representing acute and convalescent COVID-19 were sourced from the United States, Italy and Spain. Sources were T cells, B-cell-depleted T cells, or PBMCs; the material itself was cDNA or gDNA.

As originally analysed: Reference gene primer amplification yielded estimated nucleated cell counts. Using immunoSEQ multiplex PCR, the repertoire was profiled, and TCRdb retains in-frame clones only, with some absent. The D gene and trimming were derived from the DNA, and the V and J assignments and clone size from that table. The sample includes 120,000 to 150,000 clones, approximately 82% seen only once; the top ten take about 16%. The CDR3 has 15 amino acids. V was shortened by 1 base and J by 3 bases, with 13 bases between the two germline ends. Germline values: CDR1 GTSNPN, CDR2 SVGIG (reference sequence).

The TCR sequence derives from a human donor with acute or convalescent COVID-19. The donor label of this sample is uncertain. This chain uses TRBV30 with TRBJ1-5; D ambiguous. The sample comprised peripheral blood. CDR3 nucleotides: TGTGCCTGGAGTGCGCGGGGAAACAACAATCAGCCCCAGCATTTT. As protein: CAWSARGNNNQPQHF. Filled out from reference TRBV30 and TRBJ1-5, the complete variable domain reads SQTIHQWPATLVQPVGSPLSLECTVEGTSNPNLYWYRQAAGRGLQLLFYSVGIGQISSEVPQNLSASRPQDRQFILSSKKLLLSDSGFYLCAWSARGNNNQPQHFGDGTRLSIL.